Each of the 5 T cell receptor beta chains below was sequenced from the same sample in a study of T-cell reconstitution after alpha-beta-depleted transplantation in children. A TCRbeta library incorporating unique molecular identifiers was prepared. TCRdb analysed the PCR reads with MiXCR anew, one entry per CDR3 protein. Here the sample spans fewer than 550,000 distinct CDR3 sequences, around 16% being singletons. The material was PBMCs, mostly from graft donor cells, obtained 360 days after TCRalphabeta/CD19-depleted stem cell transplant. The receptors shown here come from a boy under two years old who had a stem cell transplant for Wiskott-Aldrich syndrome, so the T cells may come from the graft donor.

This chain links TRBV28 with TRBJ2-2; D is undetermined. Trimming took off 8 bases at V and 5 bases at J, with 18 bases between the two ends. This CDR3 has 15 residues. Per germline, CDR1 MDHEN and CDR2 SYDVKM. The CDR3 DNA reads TGTGCCAGCTGCCGGGCCACCCTTAGGACCGGGGAGCTGTTTTTT. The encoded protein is CASCRATLRTGELFF. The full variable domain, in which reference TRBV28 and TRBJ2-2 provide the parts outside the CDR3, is DVKVTQSSRYLVKRTGEKVFLECVQDMDHENMFWYRQDPGLGLRLIYFSYDVKMKEKGDIPEGYSVSREKKERFSLILESASTNQTSMYLCASCRATLRTGELFFGEGSRLTVL.

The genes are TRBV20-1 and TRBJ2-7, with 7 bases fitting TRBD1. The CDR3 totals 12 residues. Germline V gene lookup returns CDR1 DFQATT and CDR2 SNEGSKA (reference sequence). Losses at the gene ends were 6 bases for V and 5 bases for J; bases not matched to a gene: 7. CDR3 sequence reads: CSAGTALHEQYF. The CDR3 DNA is TGCAGTGCAGGGACAGCACTCCACGAGCAGTACTTC.

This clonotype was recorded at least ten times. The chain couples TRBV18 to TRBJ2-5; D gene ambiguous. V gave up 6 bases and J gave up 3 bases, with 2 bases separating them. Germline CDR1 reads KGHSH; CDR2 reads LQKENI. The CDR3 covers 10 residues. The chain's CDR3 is CASSEETQYF. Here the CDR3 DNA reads TGTGCCAGCTCGGAAGAGACCCAGTACTTC.

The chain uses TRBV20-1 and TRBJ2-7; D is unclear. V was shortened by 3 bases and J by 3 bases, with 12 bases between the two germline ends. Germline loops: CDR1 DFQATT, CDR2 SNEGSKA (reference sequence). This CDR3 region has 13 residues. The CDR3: CSASPQTYYEQYF. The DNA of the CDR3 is TGCAGTGCTAGCCCCCAGACTTACTACGAGCAGTACTTC.

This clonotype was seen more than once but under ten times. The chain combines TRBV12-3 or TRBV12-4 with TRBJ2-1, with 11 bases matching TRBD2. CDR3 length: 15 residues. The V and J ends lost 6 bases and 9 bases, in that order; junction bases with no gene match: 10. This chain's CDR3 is CASSRLAGGYGEQFF. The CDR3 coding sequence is TGTGCCAGCAGCCGTCTAGCGGGAGGATACGGTGAGCAGTTCTTC.